This T cell receptor (beta chain) was obtained from a study of T cells in Graves' hyperthyroidism and ophthalmopathy. Amplified regions were TCR beta CDR3 sequences from RNA transcripts. First-round RT-PCR with HTBI primers amplified the TCR CDR3 region. TCRdb redid the calling of the multiplex PCR reads with MiXCR, one entry per CDR3 protein. The sample includes about 290,000 distinct CDR3 sequences, approximately 12% of them seen just once. V lost 4 bases to trimming and J lost 6 bases; unmatched junction nucleotides: 12. The CDR3 has 16 residues. Many counts were recorded for this clonotype. The antigen is not known. Subjects aged 18 to 65 presented with newly diagnosed hyperthyroidism of less than 2 months' duration. Reasons for excluding patients were uncontrolled infection, other autoimmune disease, pregnancy or lactation. Findings and caveats of the study: A model of 13 V-J pairs discriminated ophthalmopathy from stable hyperthyroidism. Most thyroid clonotypes expanded above 0.001 appeared in blood too.

The clonotype originates from a woman in her 30s with Graves' hyperthyroidism that later progressed to Graves' ophthalmopathy. The rearrangement links TRBV12-3 or TRBV12-4 to TRBJ2-1; 7 bases line up with TRBD2. The specimen sequenced was blood. The CDR3 protein is CASSSQPAGMGNEQFF. The CDR3 DNA sequence: TGTGCCAGCAGTTCTCAGCCAGCGGGAATGGGCAATGAGCAGTTCTTC.